Listed here is a single T cell receptor (beta chain). Its cognate antigen is unknown. TCRdb keeps only in-frame clones here, not all; method: immunoSEQ multiplex PCR. The sample consists of around 580,000 clones, roughly 98% of them appearing once. Positive CCR7 selection of CD45RO-negative cells yielded the naive CD8 cells, and terminally differentiated effector memory CD45RA+ cells were excluded. Germline V gives CDR1 SEHNR, CDR2 FQNEAQ (reference sequence). The CDR3 length is 16 residues. The V end lost 5 bases, the J end lost 4 bases, and 19 bases lay between the germline ends. This specimen comes from a study of shared clonotypes between healthy human individuals. Findings of the study overall: Represented diversity, genetic and exposure-history alike, was limited by few donors.

Sequencing was done on a sample of naive CD8+ T cells sorted from blood. The V call is TRBV7-9, the J call TRBJ2-3; weak D call: TRBD1 (7 bases). The clonotype was recovered from a man aged 25 to 40 in good health. CDR3 DNA sequence: TGTGCCAGCAGCCCGAGACAGGGAGGTTTGGCAGATACGCAGTATTTT. Translated: CASSPRQGGLADTQYF.